The 12 T cell receptor beta chains in this list originate from one sample, sequenced in a study of cytomegalovirus exposure and HLA in healthy donors. PCR amplification relied on 60 Vbeta primers (plus 13 Jbeta primers). Sequencing was performed with immunoSEQ multiplex PCR; in TCRdb, only in-frame clones are kept and a portion is missing. The sample consists of some 150,000 clones, more than 60% of them appearing once. Material for sequencing was PBMCs. These receptors were collected from a man aged 35 to 55 in good health and CMV-seronegative.

The chain is built from TRBV14 and TRBJ1-2, with D possibly TRBD1 on 5 matching bases. V was pared by 0 bases and J by 8 bases, with 16 bases between. The CDR3 is 15 residues long. Germline assignment: CDR1 SGHDN and CDR2 FVKESK. CDR3 nucleotide sequence: TGTGCCAGCAGCCAAGAAACTTCAGGGTGGACCGGCTACACCTTC. Its protein product is CASSQETSGWTGYTF.

The chain couples TRBV9 to TRBJ1-1, with unresolved D. V lost 4 bases and J 1 base, leaving 11 bases between the germline ends. The length of the CDR3 is 14 residues. CDR1 SGDLS and CDR2 YYNGEE come from the germline V gene. The CDR3 loop is CASSPRLANTEAFF. The CDR3, as DNA: TGTGCCAGCAGCCCCAGGCTAGCGAACACTGAAGCTTTCTTT.

This chain joins TRBV5-6 and TRBJ1-5, with D unclear. Germline V gene lookup returns CDR1 SGHDT and CDR2 YYEEEE. The CDR3 runs 18 residues. V was clipped by 1 base and J by 2 bases, with 19 bases between them. The CDR3 here is CASSLSGSWGMRNQPQHF. Here the CDR3 DNA reads TGTGCCAGCAGCTTGTCGGGGTCCTGGGGTATGCGCAATCAGCCCCAGCATTTT.

J is TRBJ2-6 and V is TRBV7-6, with TRBD1 matching 10 bases. V trimming: 1 base; J trimming: 0 bases; junction bases outside the gene matches: 9. This CDR3 comprises 20 residues. Germline CDR1 is SGHVS and CDR2 is FNYEAQ. CDR3: CASSLGDRGPSLSGANVLTF. DNA of the CDR3: TGTGCCAGCAGCTTAGGGGACAGGGGCCCTTCCCTCTCTGGGGCCAACGTCCTGACTTTC.

J is TRBJ1-2 and V is TRBV6-6, with 8 bases fitting TRBD1. The ends lost 6 bases at V and 4 bases at J; junction bases unmatched: 7. Germline CDR1 and CDR2: MNHNY and SVGAGI (reference sequence). The CDR3 has 14 amino acids. The DNA for the CDR3 is TGTGCCAGCAGCCCTCGGACAGGGAGCTATGGCTACACCTTC. This gives the protein CASSPRTGSYGYTF.

The chain combines TRBV5-1 with TRBJ1-5; TRBD1 aligns across 7 bases. The CDR3 spans 14 residues. V lost 5 bases and J lost 3; bases outside the gene matches: 5. Germline assignment: CDR1 SGHRS and CDR2 YFSETQ. CDR3 region: CASSPGQVNQPQHF. CDR3 in DNA: TGCGCCAGCAGTCCCGGACAGGTCAATCAGCCCCAGCATTTT.

A remark on this clone: In the same sample, other DNA sequences code for this CDR3. The chain is built from TRBV5-1 and TRBJ1-1; the D gene is possibly TRBD1 (5 bases). V was shortened by 3 bases and J by 1 base, with 10 bases between the two germline ends. The germline V gene encodes CDR1 SGHRS and CDR2 YFSETQ. CDR3 length: 14 amino acids. CDR3 nucleotide sequence: TGCGCCAGCAGCTCCCAGGGTGGGAACACTGAAGCTTTCTTT. This sequence encodes CASSSQGGNTEAFF.

DNA of the CDR3: TGTGCCAGCAGCCCGGGAAGCACAGATACGCAGTATTTT. This translates into CASSPGSTDTQYF. V gene TRBV7-3 combines with J gene TRBJ2-3, with TRBD2 as a possible D gene (5 bases). The CDR3 consists of 13 residues. Germline lookup yields CDR1 SGHTA and CDR2 FQGTGA. Between the trimmed V and J ends, which lost 5 bases and 0 bases, there was a span of 6 bases.

The gene calls are TRBV5-1 and TRBJ1-2; D gene uncertain. Germline V gene data show CDR1 as SGHRS and CDR2 as YFSETQ. The CDR3 has 13 amino acids. V was shortened by 5 bases and J by 3 bases, with 11 bases between the two germline ends. The DNA of the CDR3 is TGCGCCAGCAGGGTGGCAGACTACTATGGCTACACCTTC. Translated, it gives CASRVADYYGYTF.

The chain couples TRBV6-5 to TRBJ2-7; D not certain. Germline CDR1 and CDR2: MNHEY and SVGAGI. The CDR3 totals 11 residues. Between the trimmed V and J ends, which lost 7 bases and 7 bases, there was a span of 11 bases. CDR3 bases: TGTGCCAGCACTGGCGCCGGGGAGCAGTACTTC. It yields the protein CASTGAGEQYF.

Only a few counts were recorded for this clone. The chain has TRBV29-1 and TRBJ2-3; D ambiguous. This CDR3 has 12 amino acids. CDR1 SQVTM and CDR2 ANQGSEA come from the germline V gene. Trimming removed 0 bases from V and 7 bases from J, with 8 bases in between. The CDR3 spells CSVEDSGHTQYF. CDR3 in DNA: TGCAGCGTTGAAGATTCAGGTCATACGCAGTATTTT.

V is TRBV7-2 and J is TRBJ1-4; D call uncertain. Trimming left V 2 bases short and J 3 bases short, with 7 bases between. Germline V gene sequence: CDR1 SGHTA, CDR2 FQGNSA. The CDR3 totals 14 residues. CDR3 region: CASSLRQANEKLFF. The CDR3 DNA sequence: TGTGCCAGCAGCTTAAGGCAGGCTAATGAAAAACTGTTTTTT.